These T cell receptor beta chains were read from a single sample in a study of blood T cells in healthy people across ages. TCRdb called the 5' RACE reads again in MiXCR, with one record for every CDR3 protein. Among around 1,700,000 distinct CDR3 sequences listed, 25% to 30% were seen once. Sequenced: blood. All receptors come from a woman aged 25-40 years in good health. Each CDR3 is given with its conserved first and last residue. The D gene is left open where the match is weak. Clone size is not always given. Where it is, it says once, few, many or a class for expanded clones.

D gene	V gene	J gene	clone size	CDR3 length	CDR3 DNA	CDR3 protein
TRBD1	TRBV12-5	TRBJ1-2	.	17	TGTGCTAGTGGTTTGCCCCCGCAGGACAGGGATTACTATGGCTACACCTTC	CASGLPPQDRDYYGYTF
TRBD2	TRBV18	TRBJ2-3	.	15	TGTGCCAGCTCACCGGTTAGCGGGACCTCAGATACGCAGTATTTT	CASSPVSGTSDTQYF
.	TRBV5-1	TRBJ2-3	.	15	TGCACCAGCCGTTTAATACGGGGAAACACAGATACGCAGTATTTT	CTSRLIRGNTDTQYF
.	TRBV6-5	TRBJ2-1	.	15	TGTGCCAGCACTTTGACAGACCTTTTCTACAATGAGCAGTTCTTC	CASTLTDLFYNEQFF
.	TRBV28	TRBJ2-7	.	15	TGTGCCAGCAGTCACGGGGGCGTTAGCGGGTTCGAGCAGTACTTC	CASSHGGVSGFEQYF
.	TRBV4-3	TRBJ2-1	many	17	TGCGCCAGCAGCCAAGAGAAAAGACAGAGCTTTTACAATGAGCAGTTCTTC	CASSQEKRQSFYNEQFF
TRBD2	TRBV20-1	TRBJ2-3	once	17	TGCAGTGCTAGCCGGCCACTGAGCGGGAGCCGCGCAGATACGCAGTATTTT	CSASRPLSGSRADTQYF
.	TRBV12-3/TRBV12-4	TRBJ1-4	few	13	TGTGCCAGCAGTTTCGTCGAAGGTGAAAAACTGTTTTTT	CASSFVEGEKLFF
TRBD1	TRBV20-1	TRBJ2-3	.	16	TGCAGTGCTAGAGATGGGGGACAGGGATTTTCAGATACGCAGTATTTT	CSARDGGQGFSDTQYF
.	TRBV29-1	TRBJ1-1	.	11	TGCAGCGTTGGCGGGGCCATGCGGGCTTTCTTT	CSVGGAMRAFF
.	TRBV5-1	TRBJ2-3	few	14	TGCGCCAGCAGTGAGAGTAGCCTCACAGATACGCAGTATTTT	CASSESSLTDTQYF
.	TRBV7-9	TRBJ2-5	.	15	TGTGCCAGCAGCTTGAGGATGTCGCCGCAAGAGACCCAGTACTTC	CASSLRMSPQETQYF